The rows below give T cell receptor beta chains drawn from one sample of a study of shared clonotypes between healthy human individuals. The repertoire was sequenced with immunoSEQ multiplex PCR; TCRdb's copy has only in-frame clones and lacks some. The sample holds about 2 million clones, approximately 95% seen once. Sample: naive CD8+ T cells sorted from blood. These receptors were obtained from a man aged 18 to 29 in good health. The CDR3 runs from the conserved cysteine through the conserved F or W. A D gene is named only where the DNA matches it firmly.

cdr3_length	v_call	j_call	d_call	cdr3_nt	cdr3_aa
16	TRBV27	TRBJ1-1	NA	TGTGCCAGCAGTCCAATCGGGACCGTCATGAACACTGAAGCTTTCTTT	CASSPIGTVMNTEAFF
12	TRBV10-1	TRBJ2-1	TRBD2	TGCGCCAGCGGGGGACTAATGGGTGAGCAGTTCTTC	CASGGLMGEQFF
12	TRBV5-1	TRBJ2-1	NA	TGCGCCAGCAGCTTAAGGGGGGATGAGCAGTTCTTC	CASSLRGDEQFF
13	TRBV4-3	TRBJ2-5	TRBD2	TGCGCCAGCAGCCGGACTAGCCAAGAGACCCAGTACTTC	CASSRTSQETQYF
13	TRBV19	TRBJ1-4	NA	TGTGCCAGTAGTATAGATGGAGAGGAAAAACTGTTTTTT	CASSIDGEEKLFF
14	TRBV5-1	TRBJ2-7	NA	TGCGCCAGCAGCCAGGATATAACGGCCTACGAGCAGTACTTC	CASSQDITAYEQYF
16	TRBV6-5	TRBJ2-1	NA	TGTGCCAGCAGTTACTCGCCTTTAGGTGATCACAATGAGCAGTTCTTC	CASSYSPLGDHNEQFF
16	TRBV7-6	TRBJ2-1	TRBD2	TGTGCCAGCAGCTTAGGCTGGGAGGGGTCCTACAATGAGCAGTTCTTC	CASSLGWEGSYNEQFF
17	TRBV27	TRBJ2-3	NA	TGTGCCAGCAGTTTACCCCGCGCGGAGGGGAGCACAGATACGCAGTATTTT	CASSLPRAEGSTDTQYF
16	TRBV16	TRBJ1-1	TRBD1	TGTGCCAGCAGCCGCCGGGCAGGGGGGATGAACACTGAAGCTTTCTTT	CASSRRAGGMNTEAFF
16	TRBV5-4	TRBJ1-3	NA	TGTGCCAGCAGCTTGCAGGGCTCACTCCCCGGAAACACCATATATTTT	CASSLQGSLPGNTIYF
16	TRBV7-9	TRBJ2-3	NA	TGTGCCAGCTCCTCTCCCGACACATGGTTTACAGATACGCAGTATTTT	CASSSPDTWFTDTQYF
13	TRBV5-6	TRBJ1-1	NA	TGTGCCAGCAGCCCACAGATGAACACTGAAGCTTTCTTT	CASSPQMNTEAFF
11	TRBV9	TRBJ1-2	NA	TGTGCCAGCAGCGAGACACATGGCTACACCTTC	CASSETHGYTF
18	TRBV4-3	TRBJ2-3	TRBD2	TGCGCCAGCAGCCAAGATTGGGCTAGCGGGGCTAGCACAGATACGCAGTATTTT	CASSQDWASGASTDTQYF
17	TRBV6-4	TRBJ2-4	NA	TGTGCCAGCAGTGACTCGATGGGGAGCCTAGCCAAAAACATTCAGTACTTC	CASSDSMGSLAKNIQYF
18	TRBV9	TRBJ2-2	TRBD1	TGTGCCAGCAGCGAGAGCCTCCAGGGGGCGCCGAACACCGGGGAGCTGTTTTTT	CASSESLQGAPNTGELFF
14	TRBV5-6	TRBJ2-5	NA	TGTGCCAGCAGCTCAGTGACAGGGAGGGAGACCCAGTACTTC	CASSSVTGRETQYF
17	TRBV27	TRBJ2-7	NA	TGTGCCAGCAGTTTTATGGGGGTCGCAGGGGTAGGGGACGAGCAGTACTTC	CASSFMGVAGVGDEQYF